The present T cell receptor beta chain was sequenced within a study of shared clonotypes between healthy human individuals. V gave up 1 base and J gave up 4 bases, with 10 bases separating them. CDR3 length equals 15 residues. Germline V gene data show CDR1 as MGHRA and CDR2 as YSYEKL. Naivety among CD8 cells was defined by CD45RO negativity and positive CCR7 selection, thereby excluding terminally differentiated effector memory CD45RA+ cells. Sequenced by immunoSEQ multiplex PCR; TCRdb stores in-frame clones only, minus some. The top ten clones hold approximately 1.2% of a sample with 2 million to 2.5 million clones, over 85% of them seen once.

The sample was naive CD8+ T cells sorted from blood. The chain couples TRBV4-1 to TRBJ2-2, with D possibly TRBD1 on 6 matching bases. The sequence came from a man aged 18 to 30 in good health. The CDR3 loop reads CASSQARGPTGELFF. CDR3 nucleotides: TGCGCCAGCAGCCAAGCCAGGGGTCCCACCGGGGAGCTGTTTTTT.